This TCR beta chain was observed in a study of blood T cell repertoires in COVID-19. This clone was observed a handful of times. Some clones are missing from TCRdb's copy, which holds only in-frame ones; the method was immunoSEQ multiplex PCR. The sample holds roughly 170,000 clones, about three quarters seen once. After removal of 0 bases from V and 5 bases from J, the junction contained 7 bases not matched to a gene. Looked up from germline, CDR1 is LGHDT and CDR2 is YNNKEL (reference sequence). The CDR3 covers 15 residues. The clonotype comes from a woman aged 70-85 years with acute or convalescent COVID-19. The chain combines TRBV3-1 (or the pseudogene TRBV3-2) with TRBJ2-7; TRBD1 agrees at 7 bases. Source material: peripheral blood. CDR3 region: CASSQEARGPNEQYF. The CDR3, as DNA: TGTGCCAGCAGCCAAGAGGCGAGGGGGCCAAACGAGCAGTACTTC.